This T cell receptor beta chain was sequenced in a study of T cells in Graves' hyperthyroidism and ophthalmopathy. In this sample, this clonotype turned up many times. From germline, CDR1 is SGHRS and CDR2 YFSETQ. The CDR3 extends over 17 amino acids. Trimming at V came to 0 bases and at J to 1 base, leaving 6 bases not matched to a gene. From RNA transcripts, TCR beta CDR3 regions were amplified. The primer set for the first-round RT-PCR of the TCR CDR3 was HTBI. TCRdb re-derived calls from the multiplex PCR reads in MiXCR, one entry per CDR3 protein. The sample records about 590,000 distinct CDR3 sequences, around 14% being singletons.

The chain has TRBV5-1 and TRBJ2-1, with 8 bases lining up with TRBD2. The material sequenced was blood. The clonotype was recovered from a woman in her 30s with Graves' hyperthyroidism. The CDR3 DNA reads as TGCGCCAGCAGCTTGGCTGGGACTAGTCTTTCCTACAATGAGCAGTTCTTC. Translation gives CASSLAGTSLSYNEQFF.